The clone carrying this T cell receptor beta chain was detected once. Its target is unknown. The junction departs from the called germline gene at one end, perhaps through a read error. The data stem from a study of T cell repertoires in cytomegalovirus infection. The length of the CDR3 is 14 residues. Germline assignment: CDR1 MNHEY and CDR2 SVGAGI. One entry per CDR3 protein results from TCRdb running MiXCR on the reads. Here the sample spans about 190,000 distinct CDR3 sequences, 28% being singletons. Study-wide results and caveats: The study found HLA-C-restricted CMV-specific TCR beta clonotypes dominating the ex vivo response.

The chain employs TRBV6-5 and TRBJ2-1, with a weak D call TRBD2 (6 bases). The sequenced sample was PBMCs. This receptor was obtained from a human donor in good health (CMV status not recorded). Some clones in this sample may be carry-over from other donors' samples. Here the CDR3 reads CAISQRDSHNEQFF. The CDR3 DNA reads as TGTGCCATCAGCCAACGGGACTCCCACAATGAGCAGTTCTTC.